The 13 T cell receptor beta chains listed next were all sequenced from one sample in a study of blood T cell repertoires in COVID-19 (TCRdb year 2020). Libraries came from the immunoSEQ multiplex PCR assay. TCRdb's version of the immuneACCESS table is confined to in-frame rearrangements and falls short of the full clone set. An unresolved V gene accounts for under half of the shortfall where checked; the remainder is of unknown origin. The sample includes about 420,000 clones, with 70% to 90% observed a single time. The ten top clones hold 0.7% to 0.85% of the sample. The material sequenced was peripheral blood. Source of these receptors: a man aged 18 to 35 with COVID-19, enrolled during active disease.

V and J are TRBV28 and TRBJ1-6; D ambiguous. This CDR3 spans 13 amino acids. Germline CDR1 and CDR2: MDHEN and SYDVKM. The V end lost 9 bases, the J end lost 10 bases, and 16 bases lay between the germline ends. This chain's CDR3 is CASLGGGGSPLHF. As DNA, the CDR3 is TGTGCCAGTCTAGGTGGAGGAGGCTCACCCCTCCACTTT.

A single count supports this clone. V is TRBV6-5 and J is TRBJ1-3; D perhaps matches TRBD1 (6 bases). V lost 0 bases and J lost 4, with 7 bases in between. The CDR3 contains 14 residues. Germline V lookup: CDR1 MNHEY, CDR2 SVGAGI. The DNA of the CDR3 is TGTGCCAGCAGTTACTCGACAGGCGGAAACACCATATATTTT. This gives the protein CASSYSTGGNTIYF.

The gene calls are TRBV19 and TRBJ2-1; the D gene is possibly TRBD2 (5 bases). This CDR3 is 12 amino acids long. Germline V gives CDR1 LNHDA, CDR2 SQIVND (reference sequence). V gave up 5 bases and J gave up 9 bases, with 11 bases separating them. The CDR3 region is CASSLRDIEQFF. CDR3 bases: TGTGCCAGTAGTTTGAGGGATATTGAGCAGTTCTTC. Combining the CDR3 with reference TRBV19 and TRBJ2-1 gives the whole variable domain DGGITQSPKYLFRKEGQNVTLSCEQNLNHDAMYWYRQDPGQGLRLIYYSQIVNDFQKGDIAEGYSVSREKKESFPLTVTSAQKNPTAFYLCASSLRDIEQFFGPGTRLTVL.

V usage is TRBV9 and J usage is TRBJ1-5, with D possibly matching TRBD1 (5 bases). CDR1 is SGDLS, CDR2 YYNGEE, per germline. The V end lost 0 bases, the J end lost 5 bases, and 6 bases lay between the germline ends. The CDR3 extends over 13 amino acids. The CDR3 protein is CASSVGRDQPQHF. The CDR3 DNA reads TGTGCCAGCAGCGTAGGCAGGGATCAGCCCCAGCATTTT.

The chain recombines TRBV27 with TRBJ2-2, with D possibly being TRBD1 (6 bases). Looked up from germline, CDR1 is MNHEY and CDR2 is SMNVEV (reference sequence). Trimming stripped 7 bases from V and 4 bases from J, with 19 bases between. The CDR3 extends over 16 amino acids. This CDR3 is CASTLSGGAGTGELFF. In nucleotides, the CDR3 is TGTGCCAGCACCCTAAGTGGGGGCGCCGGCACCGGGGAGCTGTTTTTT.

The genes are TRBV28 and TRBJ1-5; 9 bases map to TRBD1. V gave up 6 bases and J gave up 6 bases; unmatched junction bases: 3. The CDR3 extends over 13 amino acids. From germline, CDR1 is MDHEN and CDR2 SYDVKM. CDR3 nucleotides: TGTGCCAGCAGAGACAGGGGGAGTCAGCCCCAGCATTTT. Residues: CASRDRGSQPQHF.

The CDR3: CATSGLDRGIGQPQHF. The CDR3 DNA follows: TGTGCCACCAGTGGCCTGGACAGGGGAATAGGGCAGCCCCAGCATTTT. The chain recombines TRBV24-1 with TRBJ1-5; 9 positions match TRBD1. CDR1 KGHDR and CDR2 SFDVKD come from the germline V gene. The J segment lost 7 bases and the V segment lost 5 bases, leaving 11 bases of the junction unmatched. CDR3 length: 16 residues.

This clone was seen just once. The chain couples TRBV4-1 to TRBJ2-1, with TRBD1 matching over 7 bases. Germline assignment: CDR1 MGHRA and CDR2 YSYEKL. The CDR3 has 13 residues. After removal of 4 bases from V and 10 bases from J, the junction contained 7 bases not matched to a gene. CDR3: CASSPRDSREQFF. CDR3 nucleotides: TGCGCCAGCAGCCCCCGGGACAGTAGAGAGCAGTTCTTC.

This chain connects TRBV19 to TRBJ1-1; D unresolved. The germline V and J ends were trimmed by 8 bases and 0 bases, with 13 bases remaining between them. This CDR3 contains 14 residues. Germline values: CDR1 LNHDA, CDR2 SQIVND (reference sequence). The CDR3 bases are TGTGCCAGTCGCGGTCTGTTTATGAACACTGAAGCTTTCTTT. Protein product: CASRGLFMNTEAFF.

The V call is TRBV20-1, the J call TRBJ2-7; unclear D gene. Trimming removed 3 bases from V and 6 bases from J, with 21 bases in between. CDR1 and CDR2 (germline): DFQATT, SNEGSKA (reference sequence). CDR3 length: 15 residues. The CDR3 bases are TGCAGTGCTAGTATGAGGAGAGACTTTGGATTCGAGCAGTACTTC. This codes for CSASMRRDFGFEQYF.

The rearrangement links TRBV5-1 to TRBJ1-1; 7 nucleotides line up with TRBD1. Germline lookup yields CDR1 SGHRS and CDR2 YFSETQ. The CDR3 loop spans 15 amino acids. With V trimmed by 4 bases and J by 3 bases, 9 bases remained unmatched. CDR3 sequence reads: CASSPRTGTDTEAFF. CDR3 nucleotide sequence: TGCGCCAGCAGCCCCCGGACAGGAACCGACACTGAAGCTTTCTTT.

The chain is built from TRBV4-1 and TRBJ2-3, with TRBD2 matching 7 bases. CDR1 and CDR2 (germline): MGHRA, YSYEKL. The CDR3 has 16 residues. After removal of 1 base from V and 2 bases from J, the junction contained 6 bases not matched to a gene. CDR3 DNA sequence: TGCGCCAGCAGCCAAGTCCCCGGGGACTACACAGATACGCAGTATTTT. Encoded protein: CASSQVPGDYTDTQYF.

V and J are TRBV7-9 and TRBJ2-1; 8 positions agree with TRBD2. CDR1 and CDR2 from the germline V gene are SEHNR and FQNEAQ (reference sequence). The CDR3 extends over 15 amino acids. Germline trimming cut 1 base from V and 7 bases from J; bases unmatched to any gene: 6. The CDR3 nucleotides read TGTGCCAGCAGCTTAGGAGCGGGGGCCTTAAATGAGCAGTTCTTC. Amino acids: CASSLGAGALNEQFF.